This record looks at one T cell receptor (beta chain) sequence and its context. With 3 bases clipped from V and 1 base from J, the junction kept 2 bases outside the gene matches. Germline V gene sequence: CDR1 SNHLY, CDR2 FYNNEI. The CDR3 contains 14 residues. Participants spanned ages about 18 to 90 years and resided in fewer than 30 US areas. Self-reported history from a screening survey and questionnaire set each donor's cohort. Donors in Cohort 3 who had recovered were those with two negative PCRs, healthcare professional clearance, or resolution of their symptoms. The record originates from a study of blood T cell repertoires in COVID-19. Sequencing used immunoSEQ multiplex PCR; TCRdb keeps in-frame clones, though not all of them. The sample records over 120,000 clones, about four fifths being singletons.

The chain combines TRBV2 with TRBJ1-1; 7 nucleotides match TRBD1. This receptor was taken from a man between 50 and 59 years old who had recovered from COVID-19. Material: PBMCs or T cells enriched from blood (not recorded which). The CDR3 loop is CASSDRQGNTEAFF. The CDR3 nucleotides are TGTGCCAGCAGTGATCGACAGGGGAACACTGAAGCTTTCTTT.